Listed below are T cell receptor beta chains from one sample, sequenced in a study of blood T cell repertoires in COVID-19. Some clones are missing from TCRdb's copy, which holds only in-frame ones; the method was immunoSEQ multiplex PCR. The profile shows about 150,000 clones, over 75% of them singletons. The source material was peripheral blood. Every receptor here comes from a man between 18 and 29 years old with COVID-19, enrolled during active disease. The CDR3 runs from the conserved cysteine through the conserved F or W. The order of the fields is CDR3 length, J gene, D gene, V gene, clone size, CDR3 DNA, CDR3 protein. D genes are given only for firm matches. Some rows mark clone size as missing; the rest say once, few, many or name a class of expanded clone.

cdr3_length: 14
j_call: TRBJ2-3
d_call: TRBD1
v_call: TRBV27
clone_size: .
cdr3_nt: TGTGCCAGCAGTTTACAGGGGGCGGCAGATACGCAGTATTTT
cdr3_aa: CASSLQGAADTQYF

cdr3_length: 17
j_call: TRBJ2-3
d_call: TRBD2
v_call: TRBV18
clone_size: .
cdr3_nt: TGTGCCAGCTCCTCCACAACTAGCGGGGGACTCACAGATACGCAGTATTTT
cdr3_aa: CASSSTTSGGLTDTQYF

cdr3_length: 15
j_call: TRBJ1-5
d_call: TRBD1
v_call: TRBV7-2
clone_size: .
cdr3_nt: TGTGCCAGCAGCTTCGGACAGGGAGGGATTCAGCCCCAGCATTTT
cdr3_aa: CASSFGQGGIQPQHF

cdr3_length: 14
j_call: TRBJ2-5
d_call: .
v_call: TRBV6-2/TRBV6-3
clone_size: .
cdr3_nt: TGTGCCAGCAGCCGGGACACGAGCCAAGAGACCCAGTACTTC
cdr3_aa: CASSRDTSQETQYF

cdr3_length: 14
j_call: TRBJ1-2
d_call: TRBD1
v_call: TRBV4-1
clone_size: .
cdr3_nt: TGCGCCAGCAGCCACTTGGGACAGGGAGACGGCTACACCTTC
cdr3_aa: CASSHLGQGDGYTF

cdr3_length: 16
j_call: TRBJ2-3
d_call: TRBD2
v_call: TRBV27
clone_size: .
cdr3_nt: TGTGCCAGCAGTTTATCGAGACTAGCGGTCCGGGATACGCAGTATTTT
cdr3_aa: CASSLSRLAVRDTQYF

cdr3_length: 16
j_call: TRBJ2-1
d_call: TRBD1
v_call: TRBV7-3
clone_size: medium-sized
cdr3_nt: TGTGCCAGCAGTCTTTTCTCCGGGACAGGGACGCATGAGCAGTTCTTC
cdr3_aa: CASSLFSGTGTHEQFF

cdr3_length: 15
j_call: TRBJ1-4
d_call: .
v_call: TRBV7-2
clone_size: .
cdr3_nt: TGTGCCAGCAGCCTAGGGGCACGGACTAATGAAAAACTGTTTTTT
cdr3_aa: CASSLGARTNEKLFF

cdr3_length: 14
j_call: TRBJ2-7
d_call: .
v_call: TRBV28
clone_size: .
cdr3_nt: TGTGCCAGCAGTTTTCAGCGGTACTCCTACGAGCAGTACTTC
cdr3_aa: CASSFQRYSYEQYF

cdr3_length: 15
j_call: TRBJ1-2
d_call: .
v_call: TRBV4-3
clone_size: .
cdr3_nt: TGCGCCAGCAGCCAAGAGGCCAGCGCAAACTATGGCTACACCTTC
cdr3_aa: CASSQEASANYGYTF

cdr3_length: 11
j_call: TRBJ2-1
d_call: TRBD1
v_call: TRBV5-4
clone_size: .
cdr3_nt: TGTGCCAGCAGCGAAGGACAGGGGCAGTTCTTC
cdr3_aa: CASSEGQGQFF

cdr3_length: 16
j_call: TRBJ1-2
d_call: TRBD1
v_call: TRBV28
clone_size: .
cdr3_nt: TGTGCCAGCAGTTTAGGGAGGGGACAGGTGATCTATGGCTACACCTTC
cdr3_aa: CASSLGRGQVIYGYTF

cdr3_length: 15
j_call: TRBJ1-5
d_call: .
v_call: TRBV5-5
clone_size: few
cdr3_nt: TGTGCCAGCAGCTTGGGACAGGATAGCAATCAGCCCCAGCATTTT
cdr3_aa: CASSLGQDSNQPQHF

cdr3_length: 13
j_call: TRBJ2-1
d_call: .
v_call: TRBV12-3/TRBV12-4
clone_size: .
cdr3_nt: TGTGCCAGCACCCAAGGACTTTACAATGAGCAGTTCTTC
cdr3_aa: CASTQGLYNEQFF

cdr3_length: 16
j_call: TRBJ2-1
d_call: .
v_call: TRBV7-3
clone_size: .
cdr3_nt: TGTGCCAGCAGCTATAAACCCACAGCTAGCAGGAATGAGCAGTTCTTC
cdr3_aa: CASSYKPTASRNEQFF

cdr3_length: 15
j_call: TRBJ2-2
d_call: .
v_call: TRBV24-1
clone_size: .
cdr3_nt: TGTGCCACCTCCATAAGAGGGCCGGACACCGGGGAGCTGTTTTTT
cdr3_aa: CATSIRGPDTGELFF

cdr3_length: 15
j_call: TRBJ2-7
d_call: TRBD1
v_call: TRBV7-6
clone_size: .
cdr3_nt: TGTGCCAGCAGCTTCCCCCCGGGACAGGGTTACGAGCAGTACTTC
cdr3_aa: CASSFPPGQGYEQYF

cdr3_length: 13
j_call: TRBJ1-2
d_call: TRBD1
v_call: TRBV9
clone_size: .
cdr3_nt: TGTGCCAGCAGCAAGGACAGGGTTTATGGCTACACCTTC
cdr3_aa: CASSKDRVYGYTF

cdr3_length: 15
j_call: TRBJ2-7
d_call: .
v_call: TRBV6-4
clone_size: .
cdr3_nt: TGTGCCAGCAGTCGGAGGGACAGATATACCTACGAGCAGTACTTC
cdr3_aa: CASSRRDRYTYEQYF

cdr3_length: 14
j_call: TRBJ2-1
d_call: TRBD2
v_call: TRBV30
clone_size: .
cdr3_nt: TGTGCCTGGAAGGGACTAGCGGGAAAGGGTCCGGAGTTCTTC
cdr3_aa: CAWKGLAGKGPEFF

cdr3_length: 14
j_call: TRBJ2-1
d_call: TRBD2
v_call: TRBV28
clone_size: .
cdr3_nt: TGTGCCAGCAGTTTAACTAGCGGGAGCGATGAGCAGTTCTTC
cdr3_aa: CASSLTSGSDEQFF

cdr3_length: 14
j_call: TRBJ2-2
d_call: TRBD2
v_call: TRBV28
clone_size: .
cdr3_nt: TGTGCCAGCAAACCAACGGGACTACCCGGGGAGCTGTTTTTT
cdr3_aa: CASKPTGLPGELFF

cdr3_length: 16
j_call: TRBJ2-1
d_call: TRBD2
v_call: TRBV14
clone_size: .
cdr3_nt: TGTGCCAGCAGCCAGAAGGGGGCGGGAGGGCCAGTTGAGCAGTTCTTC
cdr3_aa: CASSQKGAGGPVEQFF

cdr3_length: 13
j_call: TRBJ2-5
d_call: .
v_call: TRBV7-9
clone_size: .
cdr3_nt: TGTGCCAGCAGACGAAACGGGGAAGAGACCCAGTACTTC
cdr3_aa: CASRRNGEETQYF

cdr3_length: 19
j_call: TRBJ2-7
d_call: TRBD1
v_call: TRBV28
clone_size: .
cdr3_nt: TGTGCCAGCAGTTCCCCCCGGGACAGAGTATTATTAAGCTCCTACGAGCAGTACTTC
cdr3_aa: CASSSPRDRVLLSSYEQYF

cdr3_length: 16
j_call: TRBJ2-5
d_call: TRBD2
v_call: TRBV18
clone_size: .
cdr3_nt: TGTGCCAGCTCACCAAGGGCAGCGGGAGTCGGAGAGACCCAGTACTTC
cdr3_aa: CASSPRAAGVGETQYF

cdr3_length: 15
j_call: TRBJ2-2
d_call: .
v_call: TRBV5-1
clone_size: .
cdr3_nt: TGCGCCAGCAGCCGACGGGGGTCAAACACCGGGGAGCTGTTTTTT
cdr3_aa: CASSRRGSNTGELFF

cdr3_length: 16
j_call: TRBJ2-6
d_call: .
v_call: TRBV6-1
clone_size: once
cdr3_nt: TGTGCCAGCAGTGTCGACTTCACCCCTGGGGCCAACGTCCTGACTTTC
cdr3_aa: CASSVDFTPGANVLTF

cdr3_length: 14
j_call: TRBJ2-5
d_call: .
v_call: TRBV5-1
clone_size: .
cdr3_nt: TGCGCCAGCAGCTTGGTTAGGGGGCAAGAGACCCAGTACTTC
cdr3_aa: CASSLVRGQETQYF

cdr3_length: 13
j_call: TRBJ1-4
d_call: TRBD1
v_call: TRBV15
clone_size: .
cdr3_nt: TGTGCCACCAGCAGAGGTGACAGGGGGCGACTGCTTTTT
cdr3_aa: CATSRGDRGRLLF

cdr3_length: 12
j_call: TRBJ1-5
d_call: .
v_call: TRBV29-1
clone_size: .
cdr3_nt: TGCAGCGCACAGGTTAGCAATCAGCCCCAGCATTTT
cdr3_aa: CSAQVSNQPQHF

cdr3_length: 15
j_call: TRBJ1-2
d_call: .
v_call: TRBV19
clone_size: .
cdr3_nt: TGTGCCAGTAGCCGATTAGACGGACACACCTATGGCTACACCTTC
cdr3_aa: CASSRLDGHTYGYTF

cdr3_length: 16
j_call: TRBJ2-7
d_call: TRBD2
v_call: TRBV19
clone_size: .
cdr3_nt: TGTGCCAGTAGTCCAAGGACTAGCGGGGTACCCTACGAGCAGTACTTC
cdr3_aa: CASSPRTSGVPYEQYF

cdr3_length: 12
j_call: TRBJ2-6
d_call: .
v_call: TRBV9
clone_size: .
cdr3_nt: TGTGCCAGCAGCGCGGAGACTAGAGTCCTGACTTTC
cdr3_aa: CASSAETRVLTF

cdr3_length: 15
j_call: TRBJ1-1
d_call: TRBD1
v_call: TRBV7-8
clone_size: .
cdr3_nt: TGTGCCAGCAGCGGACAGGGGTTCGCGCGCACTGAAGCTTTCTTT
cdr3_aa: CASSGQGFARTEAFF

cdr3_length: 16
j_call: TRBJ2-7
d_call: .
v_call: TRBV15
clone_size: .
cdr3_nt: TGTGCCACCAGCAGAGCGACAGGAACTTACACCTACGAGCAGTACTTC
cdr3_aa: CATSRATGTYTYEQYF

cdr3_length: 13
j_call: TRBJ2-7
d_call: .
v_call: TRBV11-2
clone_size: .
cdr3_nt: TGTGCCAGCAGCCACGGAGGCCCCTACGAGCAGTACTTC
cdr3_aa: CASSHGGPYEQYF

cdr3_length: 15
j_call: TRBJ2-5
d_call: TRBD2
v_call: TRBV9
clone_size: .
cdr3_nt: TGTGCCAGCAGCCCCAGTGGCGGGAGGGGCGAGACCCAGTACTTC
cdr3_aa: CASSPSGGRGETQYF

cdr3_length: 14
j_call: TRBJ2-1
d_call: TRBD1
v_call: TRBV7-9
clone_size: .
cdr3_nt: TGTGCCAGCGGGGACAGGGTGACCTACAATGAGCAGTTCTTC
cdr3_aa: CASGDRVTYNEQFF

cdr3_length: 15
j_call: TRBJ1-2
d_call: TRBD1
v_call: TRBV19
clone_size: .
cdr3_nt: TGTGCCAGTAGTATAGGCCACGGGACAGGGGATGGCTACACCTTC
cdr3_aa: CASSIGHGTGDGYTF

cdr3_length: 13
j_call: TRBJ2-5
d_call: .
v_call: TRBV9
clone_size: .
cdr3_nt: TGTGCCAGCAGCGCGAGAGGGAAGGAGACCCAGTACTTC
cdr3_aa: CASSARGKETQYF

cdr3_length: 16
j_call: TRBJ1-2
d_call: .
v_call: TRBV19
clone_size: many
cdr3_nt: TGTGCCAGTAGTACTAGCCGGGACACGAGCATCTATGGCTACACCTTC
cdr3_aa: CASSTSRDTSIYGYTF

cdr3_length: 9
j_call: TRBJ2-5
d_call: .
v_call: TRBV29-1
clone_size: .
cdr3_nt: TGCAGCGTAGAGGAGGCCCAGTACTTC
cdr3_aa: CSVEEAQYF

cdr3_length: 18
j_call: TRBJ2-3
d_call: .
v_call: TRBV5-5
clone_size: .
cdr3_nt: TGTGCCAGCAGCTTGGTCGGGGTGCGGGGACTTCTCACAGATACGCAGTATTTT
cdr3_aa: CASSLVGVRGLLTDTQYF

cdr3_length: 15
j_call: TRBJ1-4
d_call: TRBD1
v_call: TRBV3-1/TRBV3-2
clone_size: .
cdr3_nt: TGTGCCAGCAGCCCATCGGAACAGGGGAGAGAAAAACTGTTTTTT
cdr3_aa: CASSPSEQGREKLFF

cdr3_length: 14
j_call: TRBJ1-1
d_call: TRBD1
v_call: TRBV10-3
clone_size: .
cdr3_nt: TGTGCCATCACCGTAGACAGGGAGTGGACTGAAGCTTTCTTT
cdr3_aa: CAITVDREWTEAFF

cdr3_length: 19
j_call: TRBJ2-7
d_call: .
v_call: TRBV12-2
clone_size: .
cdr3_nt: TGTGCAAGTCACATAACCCGGACTAGCGGGAGATGGGGAGTCTACGAGCAGTACTTC
cdr3_aa: CASHITRTSGRWGVYEQYF

cdr3_length: 12
j_call: TRBJ2-7
d_call: .
v_call: TRBV19
clone_size: .
cdr3_nt: TGTGCCAGTAGTGCCCAGGGGTACGAGCAGTACTTC
cdr3_aa: CASSAQGYEQYF

cdr3_length: 14
j_call: TRBJ1-2
d_call: .
v_call: TRBV9
clone_size: few
cdr3_nt: TGTGCCAGCAGCGTAGGGCCGGACAGCTATGGCTACACCTTC
cdr3_aa: CASSVGPDSYGYTF

cdr3_length: 12
j_call: TRBJ1-2
d_call: .
v_call: TRBV12-3/TRBV12-4
clone_size: .
cdr3_nt: TGTGCCAGCAGCCCGTCTCTATATGGCTACACCTTC
cdr3_aa: CASSPSLYGYTF

cdr3_length: 16
j_call: TRBJ1-3
d_call: TRBD1
v_call: TRBV5-1
clone_size: .
cdr3_nt: TGCGCCAGCAGCCTCGGACCGGGACAGAGGGAAAACACCATATATTTT
cdr3_aa: CASSLGPGQRENTIYF

cdr3_length: 11
j_call: TRBJ1-1
d_call: TRBD1
v_call: TRBV30
clone_size: .
cdr3_nt: TGTGCCTGGACAGGGGGCAGGGAAGCTTTCTTT
cdr3_aa: CAWTGGREAFF

cdr3_length: 14
j_call: TRBJ1-1
d_call: .
v_call: TRBV28
clone_size: .
cdr3_nt: TGTGCCAGCAGTCCCCCTCGAGTGAACACTGAAGCTTTCTTT
cdr3_aa: CASSPPRVNTEAFF

cdr3_length: 12
j_call: TRBJ2-5
d_call: .
v_call: TRBV7-8
clone_size: .
cdr3_nt: TGTGCCAGCAGCTTAGGCCAGGAGACCCAGTACTTC
cdr3_aa: CASSLGQETQYF

cdr3_length: 15
j_call: TRBJ1-1
d_call: .
v_call: TRBV2
clone_size: .
cdr3_nt: TGTGCCAGCACCCAACCACCCTATGCCCGCGCTGAAGCTTTCTTT
cdr3_aa: CASTQPPYARAEAFF

cdr3_length: 15
j_call: TRBJ2-1
d_call: TRBD2
v_call: TRBV19
clone_size: .
cdr3_nt: TGTGCCAGTAGTATGCTACTAGCGTCCTACAATGAGCAGTTCTTC
cdr3_aa: CASSMLLASYNEQFF

cdr3_length: 15
j_call: TRBJ1-4
d_call: TRBD1
v_call: TRBV28
clone_size: large
cdr3_nt: TGTGCCAGCAGTTCCCCGACAGGGGGCCATGAAAAACTGTTTTTT
cdr3_aa: CASSSPTGGHEKLFF

cdr3_length: 15
j_call: TRBJ1-1
d_call: .
v_call: TRBV11-2
clone_size: .
cdr3_nt: TGTGCCAGCAGCCTCCGGTCGGTTGGGGGGACTGAAGCTTTCTTT
cdr3_aa: CASSLRSVGGTEAFF

cdr3_length: 14
j_call: TRBJ2-3
d_call: TRBD2
v_call: TRBV11-3
clone_size: .
cdr3_nt: TGTGCCACTCTACTAGCGGGCCACACAGATACGCAGTATTTT
cdr3_aa: CATLLAGHTDTQYF